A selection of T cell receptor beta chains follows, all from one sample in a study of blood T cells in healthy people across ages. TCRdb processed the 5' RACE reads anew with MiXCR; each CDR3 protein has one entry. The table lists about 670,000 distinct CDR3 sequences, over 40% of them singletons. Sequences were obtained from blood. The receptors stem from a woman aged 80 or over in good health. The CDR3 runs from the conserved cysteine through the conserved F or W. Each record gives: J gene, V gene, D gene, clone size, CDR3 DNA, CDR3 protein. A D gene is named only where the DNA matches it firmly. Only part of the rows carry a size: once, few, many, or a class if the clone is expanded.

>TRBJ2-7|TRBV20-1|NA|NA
TGCAGTGCTAGAGACGTGACAAACCACGAGCAGTACTTC
CSARDVTNHEQYF
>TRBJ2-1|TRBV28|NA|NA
TGTGCCAGCAGTTTATCGCAAGACTACAATGAGCAGTTCTTC
CASSLSQDYNEQFF
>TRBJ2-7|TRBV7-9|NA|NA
TGTGCCAGCAGCCCCTCGAACCGGGACCAATTTCTCTACGAGCAGTACTTC
CASSPSNRDQFLYEQYF
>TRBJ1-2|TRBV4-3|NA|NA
TGCGCCAGCAGCCAAGGGTTAGGCCTTCAGGGCGGCTATGGCTACACCTTC
CASSQGLGLQGGYGYTF
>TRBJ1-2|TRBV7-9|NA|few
TGTGCCAGCACCCCGTTTGGGGGCTCCTATGGCTACACCTTC
CASTPFGGSYGYTF
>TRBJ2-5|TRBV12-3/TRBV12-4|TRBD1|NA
TGTGCCAGCACCCGGACAGGGGGTCACGAGACCCAGTACTTC
CASTRTGGHETQYF
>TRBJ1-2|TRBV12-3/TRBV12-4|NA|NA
TGTGCCAGCAGAGCACAGGGTGGTAGCTATGGCTACACCTTC
CASRAQGGSYGYTF
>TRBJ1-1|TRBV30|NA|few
TGTGCCTGGAGTGTACAGGCTGGTTCGGGGGGAAACACTGAAGCTTTCTTT
CAWSVQAGSGGNTEAFF
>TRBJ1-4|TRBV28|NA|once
TGTGCCAGCAGTTACGATCGGGGTGAAAAACTGTTTTTT
CASSYDRGEKLFF
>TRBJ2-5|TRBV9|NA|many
TGTGCCAGCAGCAGGGGGTGGGGAGAGACCCAGTACTTC
CASSRGWGETQYF
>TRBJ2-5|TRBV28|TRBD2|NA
TGTGCCAGCAGAATTCTAGCGGAAGAGACCCAGTACTTC
CASRILAEETQYF
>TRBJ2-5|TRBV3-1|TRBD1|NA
TGTGCCAGCAGCCTTGGACAGGGTTGGTACGATGAGCAGTACTTC
CASSLGQGWYDEQYF
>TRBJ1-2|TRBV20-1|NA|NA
TGCAGTGCTAGAGATCTCGGCAGGGGAGATGGCTACACCTTC
CSARDLGRGDGYTF
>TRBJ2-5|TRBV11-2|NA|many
TGTGCCAGCAGCTTGAGACTGGACCAAGAGACCCAGTACTTC
CASSLRLDQETQYF
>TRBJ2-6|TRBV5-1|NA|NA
TGCGCCAGCAGCCCGGTAGCTGGGGCCAACGTCCTGACTTTC
CASSPVAGANVLTF
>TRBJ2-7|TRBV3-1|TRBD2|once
TGTGCCAGCAGCCTAAGCGGGGGAGTCTACAATGAGCAGTACTTC
CASSLSGGVYNEQYF
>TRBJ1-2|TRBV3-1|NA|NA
TGTGCCAGCAGTCCGAAGGCAGGGGCGAATGGCTACACCTTC
CASSPKAGANGYTF
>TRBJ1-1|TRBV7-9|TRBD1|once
TGTGCCAGCAGCTGGCGGACAGGGACCCTCTCTGAAGCTTTCTTT
CASSWRTGTLSEAFF
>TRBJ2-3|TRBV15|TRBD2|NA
TGTGCCAGACGTGCCGCTAGCGGATTCACAGATACGCAGTATTTT
CARRAASGFTDTQYF
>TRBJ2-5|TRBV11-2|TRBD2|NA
TGTGCCAGCAGCTTAGTGGGACTAGCGTGGCAAGAGACCCAGTACTTC
CASSLVGLAWQETQYF
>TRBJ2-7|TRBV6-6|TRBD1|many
TGTGCCAGCGGCCTCCGACAGGGAAACTACGAGCAGTACTTC
CASGLRQGNYEQYF
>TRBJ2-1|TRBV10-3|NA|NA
TGTGCCATCAGTAAGGAGGGTCAACCCTACAATGAGCAGTTCTTC
CAISKEGQPYNEQFF
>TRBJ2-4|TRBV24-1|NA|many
TGTGCCACCGGCGGAGCCAAAAACATTCAGTACTTC
CATGGAKNIQYF
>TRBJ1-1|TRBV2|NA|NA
TGTGCCGGCAGTGCCCAACGGGGGTACACTGAAGCTTTCTTT
CAGSAQRGYTEAFF
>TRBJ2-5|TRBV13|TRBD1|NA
TGTGCCAGCAGCTTTTCCGGAGGTTCAGGGGGCGCAGAGACCCAGTACTTC
CASSFSGGSGGAETQYF
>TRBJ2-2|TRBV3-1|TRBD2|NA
TGTGCCAGCAGCCCTCCGGGAGGGGCATTAAGCACCGGGGAGCTGTTTTTT
CASSPPGGALSTGELFF
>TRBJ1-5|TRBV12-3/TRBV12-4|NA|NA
TGTGCCAGCAGTTTAGCTGGGGGCCGGAGCAATCAGCCCCAGCATTTT
CASSLAGGRSNQPQHF
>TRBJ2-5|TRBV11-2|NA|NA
TGTGCCAGCAGAGACGCGTACCAAGAGACCCAGTACTTC
CASRDAYQETQYF
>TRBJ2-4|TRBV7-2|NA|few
TGTGCCAGCAGCTTATGCGGAAGACTTCCCCGCATTCAGTACTTC
CASSLCGRLPRIQYF
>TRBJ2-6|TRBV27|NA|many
TGTGCCAGCAGTCCTTCAATCCGGGCCAACGTCCTGACTTTC
CASSPSIRANVLTF
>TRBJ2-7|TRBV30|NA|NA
TGTGCCTGGAGTGGTTCGGGACTGGCCTACGAGCAGTACTTC
CAWSGSGLAYEQYF
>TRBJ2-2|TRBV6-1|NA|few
TGTGCCAGCAGTGAACCCACCGGGGAGCTGTTTTTT
CASSEPTGELFF
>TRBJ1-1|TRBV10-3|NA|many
TGTGCCACGGGGGGAGGGTCGGTTACTGAAGCTTTCTTT
CATGGGSVTEAFF
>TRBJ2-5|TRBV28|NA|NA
TGTGCCAGCAGTGGCTTGGGGGGCAAAGAGACCCAGTACTTC
CASSGLGGKETQYF
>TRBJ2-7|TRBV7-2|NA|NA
TGTGCCAGCAGCGAAGGGGGGGCGGAGCTCTACGAGCAGTACTTC
CASSEGGAELYEQYF
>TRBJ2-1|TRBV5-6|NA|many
TGTGCCAGCAGGCCGCTACAGGGGGGGATCGGTGAGCAGTTCTTC
CASRPLQGGIGEQFF
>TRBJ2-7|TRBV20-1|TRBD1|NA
TGCAGTGCGGCAGGACCGGGACAGGGGGCATACGAGCAGTACTTC
CSAAGPGQGAYEQYF
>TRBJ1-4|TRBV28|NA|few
TGTGCCAGCAGTTTGCCGTCGTCAACTAATGAAAAACTGTTTTTT
CASSLPSSTNEKLFF
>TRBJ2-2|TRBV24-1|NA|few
TGTGCCACCAGGGGACGGATGAACACCGGGGAGCTGTTTTTT
CATRGRMNTGELFF
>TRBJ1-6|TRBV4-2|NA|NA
TGTGCCAGCAGCCCTCGACAGGATAATTCACCCCTCCACTTT
CASSPRQDNSPLHF
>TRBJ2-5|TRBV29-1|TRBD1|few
TGCAGCGTTGAACGGGACAGGGGTTACAATGAGCAGTACTTC
CSVERDRGYNEQYF
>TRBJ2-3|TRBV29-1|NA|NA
TGCAGCGTTGAAGCTAGCACAGATACGCAGTATTTT
CSVEASTDTQYF
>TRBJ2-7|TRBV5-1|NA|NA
TGCGCCAGCAGCTCCCCCGGACTGCCCTACGGGCAGTACTTC
CASSSPGLPYGQYF
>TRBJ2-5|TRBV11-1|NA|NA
TGTGCCAGCAAACCGACTGGCGCTCAAGAGACCCAGTACTTC
CASKPTGAQETQYF
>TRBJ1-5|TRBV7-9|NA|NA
TGTGCCAGCAGCTTAGCGGCCACCCTTAGCAATCAGCCCCAGCATTTT
CASSLAATLSNQPQHF
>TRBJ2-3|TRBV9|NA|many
TGTGCCAGCAGCGTAGGGATAGCTGTCGGCACAGATACGCAGTATTTT
CASSVGIAVGTDTQYF
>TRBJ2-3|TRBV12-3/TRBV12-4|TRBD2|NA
TGTGCCAGCAGTCCCAATAGCGGGAGCGGGGATACGCAGTATTTT
CASSPNSGSGDTQYF
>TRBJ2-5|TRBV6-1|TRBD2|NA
TGTGCCAGCAGTCAAGCGGGGGCCTACCAAGAGACCCAGTACTTC
CASSQAGAYQETQYF
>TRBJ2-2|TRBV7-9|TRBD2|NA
TGTGCCAGCAGCTGGGGGGGACCGAACACCGGGGAGCTGTTTTTT
CASSWGGPNTGELFF
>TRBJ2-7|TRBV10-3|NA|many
TGTGCCGTCACTTGGGACGGTTCCTACGAGCAGTACTTC
CAVTWDGSYEQYF